These 8 T cell receptor beta chains came from one sample sequenced in a study of low-dose radiotherapy and immunotherapy resistance in tumors. Alpha- and beta-chain coverage of first-strand cDNA came from TRAV- and TRBV-specific primers. TCRs were amplified for roughly 20 PCR cycles with a constant-region primer and V-primer adapter. TCRdb analysed the reads with MiXCR anew, one entry per CDR3 protein. The sample has 80,000 or so distinct CDR3 sequences, over 15% seen once. Time point described: after trial treatment. The treatment: LDRT plus nivolumab, ipilimumab, low-dose cyclophosphamide and aspirin (RACIN trial). Sequenced here: PBMCs, sampled after low-dose radiotherapy plus immunotherapy. These receptors were collected from a male donor with prostate cancer.

Note on this clonotype: With a far larger clone one base away, a read error is the likely cause. This chain links TRBV6-8 with TRBJ2-4; D call uncertain. The germline V gene encodes CDR1 MNHGY and CDR2 SAAAGT. The CDR3 is 11 amino acids. Trimming pared 6 bases from V and 13 bases from J, leaving 13 bases between. The CDR3 nucleotides are TGTGCCAGCAGATCCTACAATGAGCAGTACTTC. Translation: CASRSYNEQYF.

This clonotype was seen ten or more times. The genes are TRBV14 and TRBJ2-2; maybe TRBD2 (6 bases). V lost 2 bases to trimming and J lost 3 bases, with 13 bases between them. This CDR3 has 16 residues. The germline CDR1 and CDR2 sequences are SGHDN and FVKESK. CDR3 residues: CASSQRAGTYTGELFF. Written as DNA, the CDR3 is TGTGCCAGCAGCCAACGGGCAGGGACTTACACCGGGGAGCTGTTTTTT.

This clonotype has a count of ten or more. The V call is TRBV24-1, the J call TRBJ2-2; D is undetermined. The CDR3 spans 16 residues. Germline lookup yields CDR1 KGHDR and CDR2 SFDVKD. V shed 0 bases and J shed 6 bases, with 13 bases lying between them. CDR3 DNA: TGTGCCACCAGTGATTTGATGGGGTTCAGTGCCGGGGAGCTGTTTTTT. This codes for CATSDLMGFSAGELFF.

This clonotype has ten or more counts. This chain uses TRBV20-1 with TRBJ2-7, with unresolved D. CDR1 is DFQATT, CDR2 SNEGSKA, per germline (reference sequence). The CDR3 consists of 11 residues. V gave up 0 bases and J gave up 5 bases, with 5 bases separating them. CDR3 loop: CSARDLNEQYF. CDR3 coding DNA: TGCAGTGCTAGAGATCTCAACGAGCAGTACTTC.

This clonotype was seen repeatedly, ten times or more. The V and J genes are TRBV24-1 and TRBJ2-1, with 8 bases lining up with TRBD1. Germline values: CDR1 KGHDR, CDR2 SFDVKD. V lost 4 bases and J lost 1; bases outside the gene matches: 11. CDR3 length equals 18 residues. In DNA form, the CDR3 reads TGTGCCACCAGTGACCCCACAGGGGGACGGGGTTCCTACAATGAGCAGTTCTTC. Translated, it gives CATSDPTGGRGSYNEQFF.

The chain couples TRBV5-1 to TRBJ2-5; 8 bases fit TRBD1. Germline-derived CDR1 and CDR2 are SGHRS and YFSETQ. Trimming took 2 bases from V and 1 from J; bases not matched to a gene: 4. CDR3 length: 15 residues. The CDR3 sequence is CASSFRGLFQETQYF. The CDR3 DNA is TGCGCCAGCAGCTTCAGGGGGCTGTTCCAAGAGACCCAGTACTTC.

This clonotype was picked up many times. The V call is TRBV24-1, the J call TRBJ2-1; TRBD1 aligns across 9 bases. The CDR3 consists of 16 residues. Germline V gene lookup returns CDR1 KGHDR and CDR2 SFDVKD. V lost 0 bases, J lost 12 bases, and 11 bases stayed unmatched. CDR3: CATSDLSLGTGWMQFF. CDR3 DNA sequence: TGTGCCACCAGTGATTTGAGTTTGGGGACAGGGTGGATGCAGTTCTTC.

Notes on this clonotype: A far larger clone is off by one base, so a read error is likely. V gene TRBV5-6 combines with J gene TRBJ2-6; tentative D call: TRBD2 (6 bases). V was pared by 4 bases and J by 5 bases, with 13 bases between. The CDR3 extends over 15 amino acids. Germline V gene lookup returns CDR1 SGHDT and CDR2 YYEEEE. The CDR3 nucleotides are TGTGCCAGCAGCCCTCGGGGGATGAGGGCCAACGTCCTGACTTTC. Translating it yields CASSPRGMRANVLTF.